This T cell receptor (beta chain) was identified during a study of OX40 agonist ivuxolimab in advanced cancers. The repertoire was sequenced with immunoSEQ multiplex PCR; TCRdb's copy has only in-frame clones and lacks some. The table has over 90,000 clones, about nine tenths seen once. The CDR3 runs 14 residues. V was shortened by 3 bases and J by 2 bases, with 9 bases between the two germline ends. The germline CDR1 and CDR2 sequences are SGHAT and FQNNGV. The specimen was CD4+ or CD8+ T cells sorted from blood, collected in a trial of the OX40 agonist ivuxolimab. This chain connects TRBV11-2 to TRBJ2-3; D is uncertain. The receptor was isolated from an adult with an advanced solid tumor such as melanoma, head and neck, liver or kidney cancer. The CDR3 here is CASSFARATDTQYF. The CDR3 nucleotides are TGTGCCAGCAGCTTTGCCCGGGCCACAGATACGCAGTATTTT.